A few counts support the clone carrying this T cell receptor beta chain. Original processing notes: Each donor had about 90,000 to nearly 550,000 clonotypes. MiXCR, run by TCRdb on the 5' RACE reads, gives a single entry per CDR3 protein. These V and J calls originate from TCRdb's pipeline instead of the authors' own analysis. The repertoire holds hundreds of thousands of distinct CDR3 sequences, with approximately 30% as singletons. Germline-derived CDR1 and CDR2 are SGHAT and FQNNGV. The V end was cut by 6 bases, the J end by 0 bases, with 17 bases between. There are 16 residues in the CDR3. The data stem from a study of identical twins' blood T cells.

The sequence came from a woman aged 18-55 years in good health. J is TRBJ1-1 and V is TRBV11-2; no definite D call. The sequencing input was PBMCs. The CDR3 DNA reads TGTGCCAGCAGACAGAATTCCGGCAGACTGAACACTGAAGCTTTCTTT. It encodes CASRQNSGRLNTEAFF.